A single sample is the source of the 25 T cell receptor beta chains below, sequenced in a study of cytomegalovirus exposure and HLA in healthy donors. The PCR ran on 60 Vbeta and 13 Jbeta primers. Using immunoSEQ multiplex PCR, the repertoire was profiled, and TCRdb retains in-frame clones only, with some absent. Here the sample spans approximately 220,000 clones, roughly 80% being singletons. The sequenced material came from PBMCs. These receptors were taken from a man aged 35-49 years in good health and CMV-seronegative.

This clone was detected only a few times. This chain uses TRBV2 with TRBJ2-1, with TRBD1 matching 8 bases. The CDR3 totals 15 residues. V shed 4 bases and J 1 base; nucleotides not matched to a gene: 3. Germline CDR1 and CDR2: SNHLY and FYNNEI. The CDR3 nucleotides are TGTGCCAGCAGTGGGGGACAGGCGTCCTACAATGAGCAGTTCTTC. Its protein product is CASSGGQASYNEQFF.

The chain links TRBV6-6 to TRBJ2-2, with TRBD1 matching 8 bases. This CDR3 is 16 amino acids long. V trimming: 2 bases; J trimming: 4 bases; junction bases outside the gene matches: 6. Germline CDR1 reads MNHNY; CDR2 reads SVGAGI (reference sequence). The CDR3 here is CASSYGQGARTGELFF. Written as DNA, the CDR3 is TGTGCCAGCAGTTACGGTCAGGGGGCGCGCACCGGGGAGCTGTTTTTT.

Regarding this clone: Other DNA sequences in the same sample also yield this CDR3. The chain recombines TRBV4-3 with TRBJ2-7, with D possibly matching TRBD1 (6 bases). V was cut by 0 bases and J by 2 bases, with 8 bases left in between. The germline CDR1 and CDR2 sequences are LGHNA and YSLEER. This CDR3 contains 14 residues. CDR3 DNA: TGCGCCAGCAGCCAAGATCAGGGGACCTACGAGCAGTACTTC. Protein: CASSQDQGTYEQYF.

The rearrangement joins TRBV6-1 to TRBJ1-2; no firm D call. Germline CDR1 MNHNS, CDR2 SASEGT. The CDR3 consists of 13 residues. V was cut by 7 bases and J by 5 bases, with 14 bases left in between. The CDR3 bases are TGTGCCAGCACCCTAAGCGGGGTGTATGGCTACACCTTC. Its translation: CASTLSGVYGYTF.

The V call is TRBV4-3, the J call TRBJ1-1; D might be TRBD1 (5 bases). The germline V gene encodes CDR1 LGHNA and CDR2 YSLEER. V was shortened by 0 bases and J by 2 bases, with 16 bases between the two germline ends. The CDR3 spans 17 residues. DNA of the CDR3: TGCGCCAGCAGCCAAGATCCTCGAAGGGGAGGTAACACTGAAGCTTTCTTT. It specifies CASSQDPRRGGNTEAFF.

The CDR3 region is CASSPAGGTDTQYF. As DNA, the CDR3 is TGCGCCAGCAGCCCAGCAGGGGGCACAGATACGCAGTATTTT. V gene TRBV5-1 combines with J gene TRBJ2-3; TRBD1 is a possible D gene (6 bases). The CDR3 has 14 amino acids. The germline CDR1 and CDR2 sequences are SGHRS and YFSETQ. With 4 bases removed from V and 1 base from J, the gap between germline ends came to 10 bases.

This chain connects TRBV7-3 to TRBJ2-5, with TRBD1 as a possible D gene (5 bases). CDR1 is SGHTA and CDR2 is FQGTGA in the germline V gene. The CDR3 runs 15 residues. The V gene lost 2 bases and the J gene lost 4 bases, with 14 bases spanning the gap. Written as DNA, the CDR3 is TGTGCCAGCAGCTTATCTCCCAGGGTAGGAGAGACCCAGTACTTC. Protein product: CASSLSPRVGETQYF.

The rearrangement uses TRBV7-3 and TRBJ2-3; 7 bases map to TRBD1. The CDR3 spans 14 residues. Trimming cost V 3 bases and J 2 bases; bases outside gene matches: 2. Per the germline V gene, CDR1 is SGHTA and CDR2 is FQGTGA. CDR3 DNA: TGTGCCAGCAGCTTGGGACAGCTCACAGATACGCAGTATTTT. It is translated as CASSLGQLTDTQYF.

This chain joins TRBV5-4 and TRBJ2-6; tentative D call: TRBD1 (6 bases). The CDR3 spans 17 residues. The ends were cut back, 5 bases at V and 0 bases at J, with 15 bases in the middle. Germline V gene sequence: CDR1 SGHNT, CDR2 YYREEE (reference sequence). The CDR3 nucleotides are TGTGCCAGCAGTCCCGGGACACAACTCTCTGGGGCCAACGTCCTGACTTTC. The encoded protein is CASSPGTQLSGANVLTF.

In its sample, this clone was seen a few times. The J gene is TRBJ2-1, the V gene TRBV4-3; maybe TRBD2 (7 bases). This CDR3 is built from 16 residues. The ends were cut back, 4 bases at V and 4 bases at J, with 17 bases in the middle. Per germline, CDR1 LGHNA and CDR2 YSLEER. DNA of the CDR3: TGCGCCAGCAGCCCCCGGGGGGCAGGGGCATACAATGAGCAGTTCTTC. The encoded protein is CASSPRGAGAYNEQFF.

V gene TRBV10-3 combines with J gene TRBJ2-2, with D possibly TRBD2 on 5 matching bases. CDR1 and CDR2 from the germline V gene are ENHRY and SYGVKD. This CDR3 has 14 amino acids. The V gene lost 5 bases and the J gene lost 4 bases, with 11 bases spanning the gap. As DNA, the CDR3 is TGTGCCATCAGTACGAGGGTAGGCACCGGGGAGCTGTTTTTT. Translated, it gives CAISTRVGTGELFF.

J is TRBJ2-4 and V is TRBV19; weak D call: TRBD1 (5 bases). The V gene's germline CDR1 is LNHDA and CDR2 SQIVND (reference sequence). V was cut by 0 bases and J by 5 bases, with 11 bases left in between. This CDR3 region has 15 residues. For the CDR3, the DNA is TGTGCCAGTAGTATAGAGGGCAGGGCCCAAAACATTCAGTACTTC. It yields the protein CASSIEGRAQNIQYF.

This clone has only a few counts. One junction end does not reproduce the germline sequence, and a read error may be involved. The chain links TRBV4-1 to TRBJ1-1; 7 bases match TRBD1. The CDR3 length is 15 residues. Germline CDR1 reads MGHRA; CDR2 reads YSYEKL. CDR3 in amino acids: CASSQEPGQYTEAFF. The CDR3 DNA follows: TGTGCCAGCAGCCAAGAACCGGGACAGTACACTGAAGCTTTCTTT.

The chain has TRBV11-3 and TRBJ2-3, with D possibly matching TRBD2 (6 bases). The CDR3 is made up of 14 amino acids. Germline CDR1 is SGHNT and CDR2 is YENEEA. V dropped 5 bases and J dropped 1 base, with 10 bases sitting between them. This chain's CDR3 is CASSPTSRTDTQYF. In DNA, the CDR3 is TGTGCCAGCAGCCCTACTAGCCGCACAGATACGCAGTATTTT.

This chain joins TRBV27 and TRBJ2-1; 7 nucleotides align to TRBD1. This CDR3 spans 15 amino acids. V lost 2 bases and J lost 2; bases outside the gene matches: 3. CDR1 is MNHEY, CDR2 SMNVEV, per germline (reference sequence). The CDR3, as DNA: TGTGCCAGCAGTTTACAGGGGGTCCCCTACAATGAGCAGTTCTTC. Translated: CASSLQGVPYNEQFF.

The chain employs TRBV27 and TRBJ2-7; D is uncertain. CDR3 length: 12 residues. The V end lost 4 bases, the J end lost 2 bases, and 6 bases lay between the germline ends. Germline-derived CDR1 and CDR2 are MNHEY and SMNVEV (reference sequence). The CDR3 region is CASSSNPYEQYF. DNA for the CDR3: TGTGCCAGCAGTTCTAATCCCTACGAGCAGTACTTC.

This chain connects TRBV7-2 to TRBJ2-1; perhaps TRBD1 as D (6 bases). The CDR3 runs 13 residues. V lost 2 bases, J lost 10 bases, and 12 bases lay in between. CDR1 and CDR2 from the germline V gene are SGHTA and FQGNSA. The CDR3 coding sequence is TGTGCCAGCAGCTTACAGGGGAAGGAGGAGCAGTTCTTC. Translation: CASSLQGKEEQFF.

There are a few counts of this clone. This rearrangement joins TRBV10-3 to TRBJ2-1; 14 bases align to TRBD2. The junction had 5 bases not matched to a gene; V was cut back by 10 bases and J by 0 bases. The CDR3 has 16 amino acids. Germline CDR1 ENHRY, CDR2 SYGVKD. CDR3 region: CATRTSGRTSYNEQFF. The CDR3 DNA is TGTGCCACCAGGACTAGCGGGAGGACCTCCTACAATGAGCAGTTCTTC.

The CDR3 reads CASSLSGNSPLHF. Written as DNA, the CDR3 is TGTGCCAGCAGCTTAAGCGGTAATTCACCCCTCCACTTT. This chain links TRBV7-3 with TRBJ1-6, with D unresolved. CDR3 size: 13 residues. Looked up from germline, CDR1 is SGHTA and CDR2 is FQGTGA. With 1 base removed from V and 6 bases from J, the gap between germline ends came to 4 bases.

J is TRBJ2-1 and V is TRBV12-5; no clear D. The germline V gene has CDR1 LGHNT and CDR2 FRNRAP. Trimming stripped 6 bases from V and 9 bases from J, with 12 bases between. The CDR3 has 12 residues. CDR3 sequence: CASGTGFSEQFF. CDR3 bases: TGTGCTAGTGGGACCGGGTTCAGTGAGCAGTTCTTC.

The CDR3 is CASSLKLAATRGNEQFF. CDR3 nucleotide sequence: TGTGCCAGCAGCCTTAAGTTAGCGGCCACACGGGGCAATGAGCAGTTCTTC. This chain uses TRBV14 with TRBJ2-1; a possible D gene is TRBD2 (6 bases). V was shortened by 4 bases and J by 6 bases, with 22 bases between the two germline ends. CDR3 length equals 17 residues. The germline V gene encodes CDR1 SGHDN and CDR2 FVKESK.

The chain is built from TRBV9 and TRBJ2-2; the match to TRBD2 covers 14 bases. Trimming took 4 bases from V and 5 from J; bases not matched to a gene: 7. Per germline, CDR1 SGDLS and CDR2 YYNGEE. The CDR3 covers 17 residues. For the CDR3, the DNA is TGTGCCAGCAGCCTAGGACTAGCGGGGGGATGGACCGGGGAGCTGTTTTTT. Protein product: CASSLGLAGGWTGELFF.

The chain couples TRBV9 to TRBJ2-7, with a tentative D call TRBD2 (7 bases). V lost 0 bases and J lost 3, with 16 bases in between. The CDR3 contains 16 residues. CDR1 is SGDLS and CDR2 is YYNGEE in the germline V gene. CDR3 sequence: CASSVGGGGNNYEQYF. CDR3 DNA sequence: TGTGCCAGCAGCGTAGGGGGGGGCGGGAACAACTACGAGCAGTACTTC.

The gene calls are TRBV19 and TRBJ1-1; 7 nucleotides align to TRBD1. From germline, CDR1 is LNHDA and CDR2 SQIVND (reference sequence). The V and J ends lost 7 bases and 5 bases, in that order; junction bases with no gene match: 13. The CDR3 extends over 15 amino acids. The CDR3 region has the DNA TGTGCCAGTACCCCTAGGGGGACAGCGAGGACTGAAGCTTTCTTT. This codes for CASTPRGTARTEAFF.

The chain carries TRBV19 and TRBJ2-2; 11 nucleotides match TRBD2. This CDR3 region has 15 residues. The germline V gene encodes CDR1 LNHDA and CDR2 SQIVND (reference sequence). J lost 4 bases, V lost 5 bases, and 3 bases had no gene match. The CDR3 here is CASSYTSGGTGELFF. The CDR3 DNA reads TGTGCCAGTAGTTATACTAGCGGGGGCACCGGGGAGCTGTTTTTT.